The source of this TCR beta chain is a study of T cell responses to AZD1222 COVID-19 vaccine. Points on this clone: Its antigen is not known.

Trimming cost V 4 bases and J 12 bases, with 15 bases left between them. This CDR3 is 12 amino acids long. Germline V gives CDR1 MDHEN, CDR2 SYDVKM. General observations from the study: The study identified only six AZD1222 recipients as seropositive at baseline. Possibly, clonal diversity was underestimated; donors were largely white British and included more females.

Some clones are missing from TCRdb's copy, which holds only in-frame ones; the method was immunoSEQ multiplex PCR. The repertoire holds roughly 150,000 clones, with about 87% as singletons. V and J are TRBV28 and TRBJ1-1; a possible D gene is TRBD1 (5 bases). This TCR was recovered from an adult in good health. The material sequenced was peripheral blood, taken on day 0 of MenACWY control vaccination. The CDR3 is CASSSGPVGTFF. DNA of the CDR3: TGTGCCAGCAGTTCAGGGCCAGTTGGGACTTTCTTT.